Following are 7 T cell receptor beta chains from one sample sequenced in a study of shared clonotypes between healthy human individuals. Generated by immunoSEQ multiplex PCR, the TCRdb table keeps only in-frame clones and is missing some. This sample has under 85,000 clones, with 60% to 65% found just once. Sequencing was carried out using memory CD8+ T cells sorted from blood. Subset here: CD45RO+ cells pooled with CCR7-negative TemRA cells. The receptor set was obtained from a man under 40 in good health.

The chain links TRBV27 to TRBJ2-3, with TRBD2 identical over 13 bases. The CDR3 totals 23 residues. The germline gives CDR1 MNHEY, CDR2 SMNVEV (reference sequence). Trimming removed 6 bases from V and 1 base from J; junction bases left unmatched: 25. The CDR3 is CASSSLKTGGLAGNLFGTDTQYF. For the CDR3, the DNA is TGTGCCAGCAGCTCACTTAAGACAGGGGGACTAGCGGGAAATCTTTTTGGCACAGATACGCAGTATTTT.

The chain recombines TRBV11-3 with TRBJ2-7; D uncertain. Trimming took 5 bases from V and 5 from J, leaving 13 bases between them. Germline loops: CDR1 SGHNT, CDR2 YENEEA. CDR3 length equals 13 residues. The CDR3 DNA reads TGTGCCAGCAGCCTCCGTCCCCTGAACGAGCAGTACTTC. Protein: CASSLRPLNEQYF.

The chain combines TRBV19 with TRBJ1-1; D remains ambiguous. This CDR3 is built from 14 residues. V was trimmed by 7 bases and J by 3 bases, leaving 15 bases between them. Germline CDR1 and CDR2: LNHDA and SQIVND (reference sequence). CDR3 in DNA: TGTGCCAGTACCCAGTTGGACGGTTACACTGAAGCTTTCTTT. Translation: CASTQLDGYTEAFF. Full variable domain (remainder filled in from reference TRBV19 and TRBJ1-1): DGGITQSPKYLFRKEGQNVTLSCEQNLNHDAMYWYRQDPGQGLRLIYYSQIVNDFQKGDIAEGYSVSREKKESFPLTVTSAQKNPTAFYLCASTQLDGYTEAFFGQGTRLTVV.

This chain uses TRBV25-1 with TRBJ2-1; tentatively, D is TRBD1 or TRBD2 (5 bases each). The germline V and J ends were trimmed by 3 bases and 8 bases, with 8 bases remaining between them. Germline CDR1 is MGHDK and CDR2 is SYGVNS. The CDR3 totals 12 residues. The CDR3 is CASSDWDDEQFF. In DNA form, the CDR3 reads TGTGCCAGCAGTGATTGGGACGATGAGCAGTTCTTC.

The J gene is TRBJ2-1, the V gene TRBV6-5, with TRBD2 matching over 9 bases. Germline lookup yields CDR1 MNHEY and CDR2 SVGAGI. The CDR3 spans 16 residues. V lost 0 bases, J lost 4 bases, and 4 bases stayed unmatched. The CDR3 here is CASSYSREGQYNEQFF. For the CDR3, the DNA is TGTGCCAGCAGTTACTCGCGGGAGGGCCAGTACAATGAGCAGTTCTTC.

The chain recombines TRBV10-3 with TRBJ2-7; D remains ambiguous. Trimming removed 11 bases from V and 9 bases from J, with 26 bases in between. The CDR3 covers 14 residues. The germline CDR1 and CDR2 sequences are ENHRY and SYGVKD. The CDR3 loop is CAANAGVLYSVQYF. The CDR3 DNA reads as TGTGCCGCCAACGCTGGAGTGCTCTATAGTGTGCAGTACTTC.

The chain has TRBV19 and TRBJ2-7, with a weak D call TRBD2 (5 bases). V lost 6 bases to trimming and J lost 5 bases, with 11 bases between them. This CDR3 spans 12 amino acids. Germline CDR1 reads LNHDA; CDR2 reads SQIVND (reference sequence). CDR3 residues: CASSSAGHEQYF. DNA for the CDR3: TGTGCCAGTAGCTCCGCGGGCCACGAGCAGTACTTC.